Below are 30 T cell receptor beta chains sequenced from a single sample in a study of shared clonotypes between healthy human individuals. Naive CD8 cells lacked CD45RO, underwent positive selection for CCR7 and left out terminally differentiated effector memory CD45RA+ cells. Generated by immunoSEQ multiplex PCR, the TCRdb table keeps only in-frame clones and is missing some. The table includes some 1,900,000 clones, over 85% detected once. Source material: naive CD8+ T cells sorted from blood. Receptor source: a man in his late teens or twenties in good health.

The chain employs TRBV7-9 and TRBJ1-2; possibly TRBD1 for D (5 bases). CDR3 size: 11 residues. Trimming took 3 bases from V and 8 from J, leaving 7 bases between them. Looked up from germline, CDR1 is SEHNR and CDR2 is FQNEAQ (reference sequence). CDR3 residues: CASSFEGGYTF. CDR3 DNA: TGTGCCAGCAGCTTCGAGGGGGGCTACACCTTC.

V gene TRBV12-5 combines with J gene TRBJ1-2, with 10 bases aligning to TRBD1. Germline V gene sequence: CDR1 LGHNT, CDR2 FRNRAP. J gave up 4 bases and V 3 bases, and 8 bases lay outside the gene matches. The CDR3 is 16 residues long. This chain's CDR3 is CASGLQDRGPGYGYTF. The CDR3 DNA sequence: TGTGCTAGTGGTTTACAAGACAGGGGGCCTGGCTATGGCTACACCTTC.

The V call is TRBV11-2, the J call TRBJ2-7; D is unresolved. CDR1 is SGHAT, CDR2 FQNNGV, per germline. V was cut by 1 base and J by 4 bases, with 8 bases left in between. The CDR3 sequence is 13 residues long. The CDR3 DNA sequence: TGTGCCAGCAGCTTAGTCGACTTTTACGAGCAGTACTTC. Amino acids: CASSLVDFYEQYF. The full variable domain, its missing parts supplied by reference TRBV11-2 and TRBJ2-7, is EAGVAQSPRYKIIEKRQSVAFWCNPISGHATLYWYQQILGQGPKLLIQFQNNGVVDDSQLPKDRFSAERLKGVDSTLKIQPAKLEDSAVYLCASSLVDFYEQYFGPGTRLTVT.

CDR3 region: CASSFGDSEYQPQHF. The CDR3 DNA is TGTGCCAGCAGCTTCGGGGACAGCGAATATCAGCCCCAGCATTTT. The chain employs TRBV5-6 and TRBJ1-5, with 7 bases lining up with TRBD1. V shed 2 bases and J 5 bases; nucleotides not matched to a gene: 7. The CDR3 loop spans 15 amino acids. Per the germline V gene, CDR1 is SGHDT and CDR2 is YYEEEE.

The chain carries TRBV4-2 and TRBJ2-7; no clear D. The CDR3 spans 18 residues. With 0 bases removed from V and 4 bases from J, the gap between germline ends came to 22 bases. Germline-derived CDR1 and CDR2 are LGHNA and YNFKEQ. The CDR3 nucleotides are TGTGCCAGCAGCCAAGACCCCTCCTCGGGCTCCTTTTCTTACGAGCAGTACTTC. It is translated as CASSQDPSSGSFSYEQYF.

V is TRBV4-1 and J is TRBJ2-3; D is unresolved. The germline V gene has CDR1 MGHRA and CDR2 YSYEKL. Trimming left V 0 bases short and J 2 bases short, with 9 bases between. The CDR3 is 15 residues long. The CDR3 coding sequence is TGCGCCAGCAGCCAAGACTCGGGCCCCACAGATACGCAGTATTTT. Translating it yields CASSQDSGPTDTQYF.

CDR3 sequence: CASSPGENYGYTF. The CDR3 region has the DNA TGTGCCAGCAGCCCAGGGGAGAACTATGGCTACACCTTC. The genes are TRBV9 and TRBJ1-2, with D perhaps matching TRBD1 (6 bases). The CDR3 is made up of 13 amino acids. The germline CDR1 and CDR2 sequences are SGDLS and YYNGEE. The ends were cut back, 4 bases at V and 2 bases at J, with 9 bases in the middle.

V usage is TRBV11-2 and J usage is TRBJ2-1, with TRBD1 identical over 9 bases. This CDR3 region has 16 residues. CDR1 is SGHAT, CDR2 FQNNGV, per germline. The V and J ends lost 4 bases and 6 bases, in that order; junction bases with no gene match: 10. CDR3 in amino acids: CASSWSETGGPNEQFF. The CDR3 DNA follows: TGTGCCAGCAGCTGGTCCGAGACAGGGGGACCCAATGAGCAGTTCTTC. Drawing the rest from reference TRBV11-2 and TRBJ2-1, the complete variable domain is EAGVAQSPRYKIIEKRQSVAFWCNPISGHATLYWYQQILGQGPKLLIQFQNNGVVDDSQLPKDRFSAERLKGVDSTLKIQPAKLEDSAVYLCASSWSETGGPNEQFFGPGTRLTVL.

This rearrangement joins TRBV30 to TRBJ2-7; D remains unclear. Germline V lookup: CDR1 GTSNPN, CDR2 SVGIG (reference sequence). V was pared by 5 bases and J by 3 bases, with 17 bases between. The CDR3 extends over 14 amino acids. The CDR3: CAWVDTVLDYEQYF. The CDR3 DNA is TGTGCCTGGGTCGATACGGTCTTGGACTACGAGCAGTACTTC.

In DNA, the CDR3 is TGCGCCAGCAGCCAAGATCTAGACCCCTATAATTCACCCCTCCACTTT. Translated: CASSQDLDPYNSPLHF. The chain employs TRBV4-3 and TRBJ1-6; D is unresolved. Germline values: CDR1 LGHNA, CDR2 YSLEER. The CDR3 loop spans 16 amino acids. V was clipped by 0 bases and J by 2 bases, with 8 bases between them.

Notes on this clone: Different DNA sequences within this sample yield the same CDR3. The V call is TRBV27, the J call TRBJ2-7, with D unclear. The CDR3 totals 13 residues. Between the trimmed V and J ends, which lost 0 bases and 3 bases, there was a span of 6 bases. Looked up from germline, CDR1 is MNHEY and CDR2 is SMNVEV (reference sequence). The CDR3 DNA is TGTGCCAGCAGTTTATCTCCAGGCTACGAGCAGTACTTC. The encoded protein is CASSLSPGYEQYF.

This chain links TRBV6-1 with TRBJ2-5, with TRBD1 as a possible D gene (5 bases). From germline, CDR1 is MNHNS and CDR2 SASEGT. The CDR3 is 12 residues long. With 10 bases removed from V and 5 bases from J, the gap between germline ends came to 14 bases. The CDR3 spells CATQGSRETQYF. For the CDR3, the DNA is TGTGCCACCCAGGGTTCACGGGAGACCCAGTACTTC.

J is TRBJ2-1 and V is TRBV7-9; D gene uncertain. Germline CDR1 and CDR2: SEHNR and FQNEAQ (reference sequence). V was shortened by 5 bases and J by 3 bases, with 5 bases between the two germline ends. This CDR3 has 12 residues. The CDR3 region has the DNA TGTGCCAGCAGCAGGGACTACAATGAGCAGTTCTTC. Amino acids: CASSRDYNEQFF.

This chain links TRBV28 with TRBJ1-1, with a tentative D call TRBD1 (5 bases). CDR1 is MDHEN, CDR2 SYDVKM, per germline. V lost 5 bases, J lost 2 bases, and 12 bases lay in between. The CDR3 spans 14 residues. The CDR3, as DNA: TGTGCCAGCAGTCCCAGGACATCTAACACTGAAGCTTTCTTT. Its protein product is CASSPRTSNTEAFF.

This rearrangement joins TRBV27 to TRBJ1-6, with a possible D match to TRBD1 (5 bases). This CDR3 contains 18 residues. Germline V lookup: CDR1 MNHEY, CDR2 SMNVEV (reference sequence). Deletions cut 8 bases from V and 0 bases from J, with 20 bases between. In DNA, the CDR3 is TGTGCCAGCGGACCCTCGGGACTTCCTAGCTCCTATAATTCACCCCTCCACTTT. Protein product: CASGPSGLPSSYNSPLHF.

The chain employs TRBV10-2 and TRBJ2-1, with TRBD2 matching 7 bases. V lost 4 bases to trimming and J lost 7 bases; unmatched junction nucleotides: 4. Germline CDR1 and CDR2: WSHSY and SAAADI. This CDR3 comprises 13 residues. Here the CDR3 DNA reads TGCGCCAGCAGTGTTGCGGGAGTTAATGAGCAGTTCTTC. Translation gives CASSVAGVNEQFF.

The chain links TRBV27 to TRBJ2-7; D is unresolved. Per germline, CDR1 MNHEY and CDR2 SMNVEV (reference sequence). This CDR3 spans 14 amino acids. V lost 4 bases, J lost 0 bases, and 10 bases lay in between. The CDR3 loop reads CASSSETYSYEQYF. The CDR3 coding sequence is TGTGCCAGCAGTTCGGAGACGTACTCCTACGAGCAGTACTTC.

The J gene is TRBJ2-3, the V gene TRBV27; 11 nucleotides agree with TRBD2. The J segment lost 3 bases and the V segment lost 5 bases, leaving 7 bases of the junction unmatched. Germline values: CDR1 MNHEY, CDR2 SMNVEV (reference sequence). The CDR3 loop spans 16 amino acids. CDR3 DNA: TGTGCCAGCAGTACCCTCACTAGCGGGAGAACAGATACGCAGTATTTT. Translation gives CASSTLTSGRTDTQYF.

Of note for this clone: The same CDR3 arises from other DNA sequences in this sample as well. The chain has TRBV4-1 and TRBJ2-5; D possibly uses TRBD1 or TRBD2 (5 bases each). Germline V CDR1 and CDR2: MGHRA, YSYEKL. With 4 bases removed from V and 1 base from J, the gap between germline ends came to 10 bases. CDR3 size: 14 residues. The CDR3 nucleotides are TGCGCCAGCAGCCCCCTTGGGGGCCAAGAGACCCAGTACTTC. The encoded protein is CASSPLGGQETQYF.

The CDR3 nucleotides are TGTGCCAGCAGGCATATGTGGGACACCGGGGAGCTGTTTTTT. Amino acid sequence: CASRHMWDTGELFF. This chain connects TRBV27 to TRBJ2-2; no clear D gene. Trimming pared 6 bases from V and 3 bases from J, leaving 11 bases between. Germline V lookup: CDR1 MNHEY, CDR2 SMNVEV (reference sequence). The CDR3 has 14 amino acids.

V gene TRBV11-1 combines with J gene TRBJ1-2; D is unclear. The CDR3 length is 12 residues. Germline V gene lookup returns CDR1 SGHAT and CDR2 FQDESV (reference sequence). V was shortened by 4 bases and J by 5 bases, with 8 bases between the two germline ends. The CDR3 nucleotides are TGTGCCAGCAGCTCTTGGGTTTATGGCTACACCTTC. This sequence encodes CASSSWVYGYTF.

The chain has TRBV27 and TRBJ1-2; D perhaps matches TRBD1 (5 bases). Trimming removed 7 bases at V and 4 bases at J, with 19 bases between. Per germline, CDR1 MNHEY and CDR2 SMNVEV (reference sequence). The CDR3 totals 15 residues. Written as DNA, the CDR3 is TGTGCCAGCACCCTTTCCGGGGACCTAGTCTATGGCTACACCTTC. This sequence encodes CASTLSGDLVYGYTF.

This chain links TRBV20-1 with TRBJ2-1; D unresolved. Trimming cost V 6 bases and J 8 bases, with 8 bases left between them. The CDR3 covers 10 residues. The germline gives CDR1 DFQATT, CDR2 SNEGSKA (reference sequence). This CDR3 is CSAVEHEQFF. The CDR3 DNA is TGCAGTGCAGTAGAGCATGAGCAGTTCTTC.

This sequence joins TRBV7-6 and TRBJ2-1, with a tentative D call TRBD1 (6 bases). CDR1 and CDR2 from the germline V gene are SGHVS and FNYEAQ. Deletions cut 1 base from V and 8 bases from J, with 18 bases between. The CDR3 is made up of 16 amino acids. The CDR3 bases are TGTGCCAGCAGCTTAGGTGGCAGGGGAATAGGTGATGAGCAGTTCTTC. It is translated as CASSLGGRGIGDEQFF.

As regards this clone: The identical CDR3 is also encoded by other nucleotide sequences in the sample. The chain has TRBV7-2 and TRBJ1-5, with D possibly TRBD1 on 6 matching bases. Germline CDR1 and CDR2: SGHTA and FQGNSA. V lost 3 bases to trimming and J lost 1 base, with 10 bases between them. The CDR3 is 15 amino acids. The CDR3, as DNA: TGTGCCAGCAGCTTGGACAGAGCCAGCAATCAGCCCCAGCATTTT. This codes for CASSLDRASNQPQHF.

V usage is TRBV27 and J usage is TRBJ2-5, with D maybe TRBD1 (6 bases). The V gene's germline CDR1 is MNHEY and CDR2 SMNVEV (reference sequence). Trimming took 2 bases from V and 4 from J, leaving 17 bases between them. The CDR3 is 16 amino acids. CDR3 coding DNA: TGTGCCAGCAGTTTAGGGCCAGGGGCAGTCCGAGAGACCCAGTACTTC. Its translation is CASSLGPGAVRETQYF.

The chain employs TRBV19 and TRBJ2-1; 10 positions agree with TRBD1. The germline CDR1 and CDR2 sequences are LNHDA and SQIVND (reference sequence). V lost 3 bases, J lost 4 bases, and 9 bases stayed unmatched. The length of the CDR3 is 17 residues. CDR3 DNA: TGTGCCAGTAGTATCGGACAGGGGGAAGGGGTTTACAATGAGCAGTTCTTC. This gives the protein CASSIGQGEGVYNEQFF.

The chain uses TRBV9 and TRBJ1-4; D may be TRBD1 (5 bases). The germline V and J ends were trimmed by 4 bases and 8 bases, with 18 bases remaining between them. Germline assignment: CDR1 SGDLS and CDR2 YYNGEE. The CDR3 extends over 15 amino acids. The CDR3 sequence: CASSPRGEPLEKLFF. Here the CDR3 DNA reads TGTGCCAGCAGCCCCCGAGGGGAGCCTCTGGAAAAACTGTTTTTT.

The chain joins TRBV5-5 to TRBJ1-4; D not certain. This CDR3 is 14 amino acids long. Germline loops: CDR1 SGHKS, CDR2 YYEKEE (reference sequence). Trimming pared 1 base from V and 7 bases from J, leaving 11 bases between. The CDR3, as DNA: TGTGCCAGCAGCTTGAATAGGGAGGGTGAAAAACTGTTTTTT. This translates into CASSLNREGEKLFF.

Concerning this clone itself: This same CDR3 is encoded by further DNA sequences in the sample. The chain combines TRBV4-1 with TRBJ1-2, with D maybe TRBD1 (5 bases). The CDR3 spans 13 residues. V gave up 1 base and J gave up 3 bases, with 6 bases separating them. CDR1 and CDR2 (germline): MGHRA, YSYEKL. CDR3 residues: CASSQVGDYGYTF. The CDR3 region has the DNA TGCGCCAGCAGCCAAGTGGGGGACTATGGCTACACCTTC.